Listed below are T cell receptor beta chains from one sample, sequenced in a study of blood T cell repertoires in COVID-19. Method: immunoSEQ multiplex PCR; TCRdb's copy keeps in-frame clones and lacks some. The data hold 150,000 or so clones, with 80% to 85% observed a single time. Sequencing was carried out using PBMCs or T cells enriched from blood (not recorded which). The source of these receptors is a woman aged 45-60 years who had recovered from COVID-19. The CDR3 runs from the conserved cysteine through the conserved F or W. D genes are given only for firm matches. For some rows the clone size is stated as once, few or many, or as a class when expanded; others skip it.

v_gene	j_gene	d_gene	abundance	CDR3nt	CDR3aa
TRBV18	TRBJ1-2	TRBD1	.	TGTGCCAGCTCATCGACAGGGGGCGTAAACTATGGCTACACCTTC	CASSSTGGVNYGYTF
TRBV18	TRBJ1-1	TRBD1	.	TGTGCCAGCTCACTCGGACAGGGGGCAACTGAAGCTTTCTTT	CASSLGQGATEAFF
TRBV28	TRBJ2-7	.	.	TGTGCCAGCAGTTTACCGGGATCGTACGAGCAGTACTTC	CASSLPGSYEQYF
TRBV6-2/TRBV6-3	TRBJ1-2	.	once	TGTGCCAGCAGCCCCCGGGACATCTATGGCTACACCTTC	CASSPRDIYGYTF
TRBV5-1	TRBJ2-7	TRBD2	.	TGCGCCAGCGGCTCGGGAGGGGGGTACGAGCAGTACTTC	CASGSGGGYEQYF
TRBV19	TRBJ2-1	TRBD2	once	TGTGCCAGTAGTATTAAGCGGGATATGTACAATGAGCAGTTCTTC	CASSIKRDMYNEQFF
TRBV6-5	TRBJ1-1	.	.	TGTGCCAGCAGTTCCGGTAGGGGCACTGAAGCTTTCTTT	CASSSGRGTEAFF
TRBV19	TRBJ2-1	TRBD2	.	TGTGCCAGTAGTATCAGCGGGGGGGCCAATGAGCAGTTCTTC	CASSISGGANEQFF
TRBV11-2	TRBJ2-5	TRBD2	once	TGTGCCAGCAGCTTTGGGAGCGGGGAAGAGACCCAGTACTTC	CASSFGSGEETQYF
TRBV7-2	TRBJ2-2	TRBD2	.	TGTGCCAGCAGATTCGGGGGGGCCGGGGAGCTGTTTTTT	CASRFGGAGELFF
TRBV28	TRBJ2-2	.	.	TGTGCCAGCAGTCTCCGTCGGACCGGGGAGCTGTTTTTT	CASSLRRTGELFF
TRBV12-3/TRBV12-4	TRBJ2-5	TRBD1	.	TGTGCCAGCTCGACAGGGCCAGAGACCCAGTACTTC	CASSTGPETQYF